Sequencing of this T cell receptor beta chain was carried out in a study of T cells in women clearing cervical HPV infection. About the study: No precancer developed; the control's incident HPV16 infection cleared within 12 months. HLA type could not be excluded as a confounder.

With 0 bases removed from V and 5 bases from J, the gap between germline ends came to 8 bases. Germline-derived CDR1 and CDR2 are SGHTS and YDEGEE. This CDR3 comprises 13 residues. For this clone: Its antigen is undetermined. Coverage ceases 3 residues before the CDR3 finishes, and the germline J gene fills in the end.

Sequencing used immunoSEQ multiplex PCR; TCRdb keeps in-frame clones, though not all of them. Its clone listing holds about 30,000 clones. Study observations and caveats: Richness differences could reflect unmeasured T-cell content per sample. CIN3+ cases had significantly higher TCR richness than controls; evenness did not differ.

Sequencing used blood buffy coat. This chain uses TRBV5-8 with TRBJ1-2; D may be TRBD1 (5 bases). The sequence came from a woman aged 18 to 75 with a cervical HPV16 infection that either progressed to CIN3+ or cleared (not recorded which). The CDR3 is CASSLGSGYGYTF. The CDR3 DNA, read in part, is TGTGCCAGCAGCTTGGGGTCAGGGTATGGC.